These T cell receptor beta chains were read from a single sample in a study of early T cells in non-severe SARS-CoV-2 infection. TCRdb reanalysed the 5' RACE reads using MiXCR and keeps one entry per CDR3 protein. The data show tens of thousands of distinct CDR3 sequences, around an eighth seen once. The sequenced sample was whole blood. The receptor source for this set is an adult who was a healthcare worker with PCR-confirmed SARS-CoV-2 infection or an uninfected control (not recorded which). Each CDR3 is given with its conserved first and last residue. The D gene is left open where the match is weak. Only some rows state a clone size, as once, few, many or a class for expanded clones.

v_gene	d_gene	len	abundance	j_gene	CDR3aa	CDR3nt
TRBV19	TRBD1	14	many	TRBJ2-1	CASSIQGQGKEQFF	TGTGCCAGTAGTATTCAGGGACAGGGAAAAGAGCAGTTCTTC
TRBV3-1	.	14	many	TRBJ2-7	CASSPQLASYEQYF	TGTGCCAGCAGCCCTCAGCTAGCCTCCTACGAGCAGTACTTC
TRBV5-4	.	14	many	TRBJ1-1	CASSLRGAAREAFF	TGTGCCAGCAGCTTGAGGGGGGCTGCCCGTGAAGCTTTCTTT
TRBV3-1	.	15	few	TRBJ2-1	CASSQSGSGNYEQFF	TGTGCCAGCAGCCAATCTGGTAGTGGGAATTATGAGCAGTTCTTC
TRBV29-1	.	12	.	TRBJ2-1	CSVEPAYNEQFF	TGCAGCGTTGAACCAGCCTACAATGAGCAGTTCTTC
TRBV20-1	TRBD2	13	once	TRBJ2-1	CSARREGLNEQFF	TGCAGTGCTAGGCGGGAGGGCCTGAATGAGCAGTTCTTC
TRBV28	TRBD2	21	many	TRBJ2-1	CASSFRRFGLASGSKDNEQFF	TGTGCCAGCAGTTTTCGTAGGTTCGGGCTGGCTAGCGGGAGTAAGGACAATGAGCAGTTCTTC
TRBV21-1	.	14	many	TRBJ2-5	CASTGPWGQETQYF	TGTGCCAGCACCGGACCGTGGGGCCAGGAGACCCAGTACTTC
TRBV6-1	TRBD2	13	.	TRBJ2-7	CATIAGPIYEQYF	TGTGCCACCATAGCGGGACCAATCTACGAGCAGTACTTC
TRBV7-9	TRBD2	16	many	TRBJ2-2	CASSTLAGGNTGELFF	TGTGCCAGCAGCACCCTAGCGGGGGGGAACACCGGGGAGCTGTTTTTT
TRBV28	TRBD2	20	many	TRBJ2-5	CASSRTPGGGLAGAQETQYF	TGTGCCAGCAGTCGCACCCCAGGGGGTGGGCTAGCGGGAGCCCAAGAGACCCAGTACTTC
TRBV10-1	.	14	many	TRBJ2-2	CASSLERVGGELFF	TGCGCCAGCAGCCTGGAACGGGTCGGCGGGGAGCTGTTTTTT
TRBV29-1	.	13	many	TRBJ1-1	CSVVGGDGTEAFF	TGCAGCGTTGTAGGAGGGGACGGCACTGAAGCTTTCTTT
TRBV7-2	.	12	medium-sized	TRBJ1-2	CASSLDNYGYTF	TGTGCCAGCAGCTTAGATAACTATGGCTACACCTTC
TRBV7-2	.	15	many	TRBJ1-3	CASSLAPASGNTIYF	TGTGCCAGCAGCTTAGCGCCCGCCTCTGGAAACACCATATATTTT
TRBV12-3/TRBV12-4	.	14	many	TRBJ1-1	CASRHTQGNTEAFF	TGTGCCAGCAGACATACACAGGGGAACACTGAAGCTTTCTTT
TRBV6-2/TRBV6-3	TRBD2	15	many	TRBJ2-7	CASTKGLGTTYEQYF	TGTGCCAGCACCAAGGGACTAGGTACAACCTACGAGCAGTACTTC
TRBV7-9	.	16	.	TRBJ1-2	CASSLAVQEIWNGYTF	TGTGCCAGCAGCTTAGCAGTACAGGAGATATGGAATGGCTACACCTTC
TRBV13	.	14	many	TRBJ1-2	CASSGGTVDYGYTF	TGTGCCAGCAGCGGAGGGACGGTTGACTATGGCTACACCTTC
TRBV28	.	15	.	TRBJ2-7	CASRTGGAEGDEQYF	TGTGCCAGCAGAACCGGAGGAGCGGAAGGGGACGAGCAGTACTTC
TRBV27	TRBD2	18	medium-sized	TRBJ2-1	CASSFHGLAGPSYNEQFF	TGTGCCAGCAGTTTCCACGGACTAGCGGGACCATCCTACAATGAGCAGTTCTTC
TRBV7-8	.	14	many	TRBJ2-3	CASSLEASQDTQYF	TGTGCCAGCAGCTTAGAAGCCAGCCAAGATACGCAGTATTTT
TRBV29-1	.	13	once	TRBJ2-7	CSVEGAGTYEQYF	TGCAGCGTCGAAGGGGCAGGTACCTACGAGCAGTACTTC
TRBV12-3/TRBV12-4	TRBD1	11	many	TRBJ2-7	CASSLDRGKYF	TGTGCCAGCAGTCTGGACAGGGGGAAGTACTTC
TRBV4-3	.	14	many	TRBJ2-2	CASSQETSTGELFF	TGCGCCAGCAGCCAAGAAACATCTACCGGGGAGCTGTTTTTT
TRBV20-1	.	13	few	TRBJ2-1	CSARVLTVGEQFF	TGCAGTGCTAGAGTACTAACAGTGGGTGAGCAGTTCTTC
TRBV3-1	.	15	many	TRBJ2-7	CASSQRRAKAGEQYF	TGTGCCAGCAGCCAACGGCGGGCTAAGGCAGGCGAGCAGTACTTC
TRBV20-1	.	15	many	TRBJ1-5	CSALAGDQENQPQHF	TGCAGTGCCCTTGCGGGGGATCAGGAAAATCAGCCCCAGCATTTT
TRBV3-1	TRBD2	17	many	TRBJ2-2	CASSSSILAGSTGELFF	TGTGCCAGCAGCTCAAGCATCCTAGCGGGGTCCACCGGGGAGCTGTTTTTT
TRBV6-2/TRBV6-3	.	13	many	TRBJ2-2	CASSGTQTGELFF	TGTGCCAGCAGCGGGACTCAGACCGGGGAGCTGTTTTTT
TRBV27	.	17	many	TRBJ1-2	CASLPSHLGGARDGYTF	TGTGCCAGCCTCCCTAGCCACTTGGGGGGCGCGAGGGATGGCTACACCTTC
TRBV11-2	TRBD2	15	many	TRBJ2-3	CASSSPRLAVNTQYF	TGTGCCAGCAGCTCTCCGCGACTAGCGGTTAATACGCAGTATTTT
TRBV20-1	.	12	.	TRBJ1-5	CSASPDGQPQHF	TGCAGTGCTAGCCCGGACGGTCAGCCCCAGCATTTT
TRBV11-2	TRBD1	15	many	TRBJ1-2	CASSLWRGQDYGYTF	TGTGCCAGCAGCTTATGGAGGGGGCAGGACTATGGCTACACCTTC
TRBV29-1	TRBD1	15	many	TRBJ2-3	CSVDGDRLSSDTQYF	TGCAGCGTTGATGGGGACAGGCTGTCCTCAGATACGCAGTATTTT
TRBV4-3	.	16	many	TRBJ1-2	CASSPSPTGTVYGYTF	TGCGCCAGCAGCCCCTCCCCAACCGGGACCGTCTATGGCTACACCTTC
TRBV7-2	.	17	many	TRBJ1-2	CASSFLRAGRSNYGYTF	TGTGCCAGCAGCTTCCTTCGTGCGGGACGGTCTAACTATGGCTACACCTTC
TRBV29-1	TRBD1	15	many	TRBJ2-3	CSANGGQGRTDTQYF	TGCAGCGCCAACGGGGGACAGGGGCGCACAGATACGCAGTATTTT
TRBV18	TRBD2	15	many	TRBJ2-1	CASSPPGGTSNEQFF	TGTGCCAGCTCACCTCCGGGGGGGACTTCCAATGAGCAGTTCTTC
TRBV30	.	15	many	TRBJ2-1	CAWSVGTNTYNEQFF	TGTGCCTGGAGTGTCGGGACAAATACCTACAATGAGCAGTTCTTC
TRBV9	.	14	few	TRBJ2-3	CASSESFKWDTQYF	TGTGCCAGCAGCGAATCTTTTAAGTGGGATACGCAGTATTTT
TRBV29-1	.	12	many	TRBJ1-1	CSVERGDAEAFF	TGCAGCGTTGAAAGGGGCGACGCTGAAGCTTTCTTT
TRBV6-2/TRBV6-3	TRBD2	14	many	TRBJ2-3	CASSPRTSVDTQYF	TGTGCCAGCAGCCCGCGGACTAGCGTAGATACGCAGTATTTT
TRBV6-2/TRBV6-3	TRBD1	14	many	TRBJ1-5	CASSYSTGSQPQHF	TGTGCCAGCAGTTACTCGACAGGGAGTCAGCCCCAGCATTTT
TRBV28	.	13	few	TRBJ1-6	CASSLLTNSPLHF	TGTGCCAGCAGTTTACTGACCAATTCACCCCTCCACTTT
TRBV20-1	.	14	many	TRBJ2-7	CSARAEGGRVEQYF	TGCAGTGCTAGAGCGGAGGGGGGGAGAGTCGAGCAGTACTTC
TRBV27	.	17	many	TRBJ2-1	CASSLRVDGAGHNEQFF	TGTGCCAGCAGTTTAAGGGTGGACGGAGCGGGCCACAATGAGCAGTTCTTC
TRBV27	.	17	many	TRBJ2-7	CASSPRSSGGVLHEQYF	TGTGCCAGCAGTCCCCGTAGTAGCGGAGGGGTACTCCACGAGCAGTACTTC
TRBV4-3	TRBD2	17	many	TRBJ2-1	CASSQDRGSGSEDEQFF	TGCGCCAGCAGCCAAGATCGGGGTAGCGGGAGTGAGGATGAGCAGTTCTTC
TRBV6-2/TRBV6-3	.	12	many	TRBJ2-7	CASTSDSYEQYF	TGTGCCAGCACCTCCGACTCCTACGAGCAGTACTTC
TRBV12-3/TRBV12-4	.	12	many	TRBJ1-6	CASSLSRQTLHF	TGTGCCAGCAGTTTGTCTAGGCAAACCCTCCACTTT
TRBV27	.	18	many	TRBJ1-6	CASSLVLKPGTWPSPLHF	TGTGCCAGCAGTTTAGTTTTGAAACCCGGGACTTGGCCATCACCCCTCCACTTT
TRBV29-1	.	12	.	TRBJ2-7	CSVLGQSYEQYF	TGCAGCGTTCTCGGACAGTCCTACGAGCAGTACTTC
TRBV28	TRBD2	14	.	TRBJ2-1	CASSIGLAVNEQFF	TGTGCCAGCAGCATAGGACTAGCGGTTAACGAGCAGTTCTTC
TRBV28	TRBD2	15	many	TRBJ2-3	CASRGTSGSPDTQYF	TGTGCCAGCAGAGGGACTAGCGGGAGTCCAGATACGCAGTATTTT
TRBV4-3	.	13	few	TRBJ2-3	CASSQDLSDTQYF	TGCGCCAGCAGCCAAGACTTGTCAGATACGCAGTATTTT
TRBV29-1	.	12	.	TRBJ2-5	CSPMIGGETQYF	TGCAGCCCCATGATTGGGGGGGAGACCCAGTACTTC
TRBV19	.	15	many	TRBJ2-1	CASSMGISNYNEQFF	TGTGCCAGTAGTATGGGAATCAGTAATTACAATGAGCAGTTCTTC
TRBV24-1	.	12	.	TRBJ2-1	CATSESEYEQFF	TGTGCCACCAGTGAATCTGAGTATGAGCAGTTCTTC
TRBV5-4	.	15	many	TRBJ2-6	CASSQQTPGANVLTF	TGTGCCAGCAGCCAACAGACCCCCGGGGCCAACGTCCTGACTTTC